The present TCR beta chain was sequenced within a study of T cell repertoires in cytomegalovirus infection. Background on the study: HLA-C-restricted CMV epitopes, recently identified, and well-studied HLA-B-restricted ones were used by the study. Indications of both CMV infection and matching HLA type were provided by public TCR beta signatures.

A single record per CDR3 protein comes from TCRdb applying MiXCR to the reads. Here the sample spans approximately 730,000 distinct CDR3 sequences, about 27% being singletons. Details on this clonotype: Its antigen is as yet unknown.

The V and J ends lost 7 bases and 9 bases respectively, with 10 bases between them. The CDR3 contains 11 residues. Germline assignment: CDR1 KGHDR and CDR2 SFDVKD. This receptor was taken from a human donor in good health (CMV status not recorded). Some clones in this sample may be carry-over from other donors' samples. Specimen: cultured CD8+ T cells from PBMCs, collected from culture after CMV antigen stimulation. The rearrangement joins TRBV24-1 to TRBJ2-3; D remains unclear. CDR3 region: CATREIETQYF. The DNA for the CDR3 is TGTGCCACCAGGGAAATTGAGACGCAGTATTTT.